Presented here are 20 T cell receptor beta chains from one specimen sequenced in a study of T cell responses to AZD1222 COVID-19 vaccine. This table comes from immunoSEQ multiplex PCR, and its TCRdb copy is limited to in-frame clones, with some not included. The repertoire holds approximately 220,000 clones, approximately 94% seen once, with about 1% in the top ten. Sequenced here: peripheral blood, sampled on day 0 of MenACWY control vaccination. The receptors stem from an adult in good health.

The chain links TRBV28 to TRBJ1-2, with D perhaps matching TRBD1 (5 bases). V was trimmed by 5 bases and J by 2 bases, leaving 9 bases between them. The CDR3 is 13 residues long. Germline V gene lookup returns CDR1 MDHEN and CDR2 SYDVKM. Here the CDR3 DNA reads TGTGCCAGCAGTCCTAACAGGAACTATGGCTACACCTTC. This translates into CASSPNRNYGYTF.

V usage is TRBV19 and J usage is TRBJ1-2; D uncertain. Trimming shortened V by 5 bases and J by 4 bases, and 20 bases separated the two germline ends. Germline V gene sequence: CDR1 LNHDA, CDR2 SQIVND (reference sequence). This CDR3 spans 16 amino acids. The chain's CDR3 is CASSPRNVRTGYGYTF. The CDR3 DNA reads as TGTGCCAGTAGTCCTCGGAACGTTAGGACGGGCTATGGCTACACCTTC.

This CDR3 reads CASSGSGTVRAEQYF. In DNA form, the CDR3 reads TGTGCCAGCAGCGGATCCGGGACCGTAAGGGCCGAGCAGTACTTC. The chain links TRBV9 to TRBJ2-7; either TRBD1 or TRBD2 may fit D (5 bases each). Germline assignment: CDR1 SGDLS and CDR2 YYNGEE. The V gene lost 3 bases and the J gene lost 6 bases, with 19 bases spanning the gap. The CDR3 contains 15 residues. The entire variable domain, with the rest obtained from reference TRBV9 and TRBJ2-7, is as follows: DSGVTQTPKHLITATGQRVTLRCSPRSGDLSVYWYQQSLDQGLQFLIQYYNGEERAKGNILERFSAQQFPDLHSELNLSSLELGDSALYFCASSGSGTVRAEQYFGPGTRLTVT.

This chain connects TRBV5-4 to TRBJ1-2; 7 bases line up with TRBD1. The germline CDR1 and CDR2 sequences are SGHNT and YYREEE (reference sequence). V was clipped by 0 bases and J by 0 bases; unmatched bases: 2. This CDR3 spans 15 amino acids. The CDR3 region is CASSLEGAANYGYTF. In DNA, the CDR3 is TGTGCCAGCAGCTTGGAGGGGGCGGCTAACTATGGCTACACCTTC.

The V and J genes are TRBV6-5 and TRBJ1-1, with TRBD1 matching 8 bases. After removal of 0 bases from V and 5 bases from J, the junction contained 2 bases not matched to a gene. The germline V gene has CDR1 MNHEY and CDR2 SVGAGI. This CDR3 contains 14 residues. CDR3 in DNA: TGTGCCAGCAGTTACTCGCGGACAGGGACTGAAGCTTTCTTT. It codes for CASSYSRTGTEAFF.

This chain connects TRBV20-1 to TRBJ2-7; possibly TRBD1 for D (5 bases). The CDR3 is made up of 11 amino acids. The V end was cut by 4 bases, the J end by 4 bases, with 8 bases between. Germline CDR1 reads DFQATT; CDR2 reads SNEGSKA (reference sequence). The CDR3 loop reads CSAKAGYEQYF. For the CDR3, the DNA is TGCAGTGCTAAGGCAGGGTACGAGCAGTACTTC.

The table lists this clone with a count of one. The chain recombines TRBV10-3 with TRBJ1-2; 11 bases are shared with TRBD1. Germline trimming cut 10 bases from V and 8 bases from J; bases unmatched to any gene: 6. Per germline, CDR1 ENHRY and CDR2 SYGVKD. This CDR3 has 12 residues. Written as DNA, the CDR3 is TGTGCCACCCTATGGACAGGGGGCGGCTACACCTTC. Translating gives CATLWTGGGYTF.

This clone has a single count. This rearrangement joins TRBV7-9 to TRBJ1-2; TRBD1 agrees at 8 bases. V dropped 5 bases and J dropped 6; count of bases not matched to a gene: 11. Germline CDR1 is SEHNR and CDR2 is FQNEAQ (reference sequence). CDR3 length: 15 amino acids. Here the CDR3 reads CASSTFRGQVNGYTF. CDR3 coding DNA: TGTGCCAGCAGCACCTTCAGGGGGCAGGTGAATGGCTACACCTTC.

The rearrangement uses TRBV5-8 and TRBJ1-1, with 7 bases lining up with TRBD1. The V segment lost 6 bases and the J segment 0 bases; nucleotides outside the gene matches: 8. Germline loops: CDR1 SGHTS, CDR2 YDEGEE. This CDR3 contains 15 residues. CDR3 sequence reads: CASTLGGGLNTEAFF. CDR3 nucleotide sequence: TGTGCCAGCACTCTGGGAGGGGGCCTGAACACTGAAGCTTTCTTT.

J is TRBJ1-1 and V is TRBV7-2; D unresolved. This CDR3 region has 14 residues. Germline lookup yields CDR1 SGHTA and CDR2 FQGNSA. The V gene lost 2 bases and the J gene lost 0 bases, with 7 bases spanning the gap. CDR3 sequence: CASSLSALNTEAFF. As DNA, the CDR3 is TGTGCCAGCAGCTTATCTGCGTTGAACACTGAAGCTTTCTTT.

The V call is TRBV11-3, the J call TRBJ1-1; the D gene is possibly TRBD1 (5 bases). The CDR3 consists of 14 residues. CDR1 and CDR2 from the germline V gene are SGHNT and YENEEA. Trimming cost V 6 bases and J 1 base, with 12 bases left between them. This CDR3 reads CASSAGTANTEAFF. The CDR3 DNA reads TGTGCCAGCAGTGCCGGGACTGCGAACACTGAAGCTTTCTTT.

This chain uses TRBV5-6 with TRBJ2-2; no definite D call. The germline V gene encodes CDR1 SGHDT and CDR2 YYEEEE. This CDR3 contains 12 residues. Trimming pared 6 bases from V and 1 base from J, leaving 4 bases between. The CDR3 region is CASMKNTGELFF. The DNA for the CDR3 is TGTGCCAGCATGAAGAACACCGGGGAGCTGTTTTTT.

This clone was counted once. CDR3 coding DNA: TGTGCCAGCAGCTTGTTCCAGGGGGCTAGGGGGAACACTGAAGCTTTCTTT. Translated: CASSLFQGARGNTEAFF. V and J are TRBV7-8 and TRBJ1-1, with 8 bases lining up with TRBD1. Germline V gene lookup returns CDR1 SGHVS and CDR2 FQNEAQ. This CDR3 comprises 17 residues. The ends lost 3 bases at V and 1 base at J; junction bases unmatched: 10.

The chain recombines TRBV18 with TRBJ2-2; tentatively, D is TRBD1 or TRBD2 (5 bases each). Germline V gives CDR1 KGHSH, CDR2 LQKENI. V lost 8 bases, J lost 7 bases, and 17 bases lay in between. The CDR3 is made up of 14 amino acids. CDR3 bases: TGTGCCAGCACGCACGGGGCTCTCGGCGGGGAGCTGTTTTTT. It codes for CASTHGALGGELFF.

The chain employs TRBV5-1 and TRBJ1-6, with 9 bases lining up with TRBD1. Trimming at V came to 3 bases and at J to 9 bases, leaving 4 bases not matched to a gene. CDR1 and CDR2 (germline): SGHRS, YFSETQ. The CDR3 has 14 residues. In DNA form, the CDR3 reads TGCGCCAGCAGCTCGGGACAGGGTGTTTCACCCCTCCACTTT. Protein: CASSSGQGVSPLHF. The whole variable domain, filled in from reference TRBV5-1 and TRBJ1-6, reads KAGVTQTPRYLIKTRGQQVTLSCSPISGHRSVSWYQQTPGQGLQFLFEYFSETQRNKGNFPGRFSGRQFSNSRSEMNVSTLELGDSALYLCASSSGQGVSPLHFGNGTRLTVT.

The J gene is TRBJ1-1, the V gene TRBV7-2; D ambiguous. CDR3 length equals 11 residues. Trimming took 6 bases from V and 0 from J, leaving 2 bases between them. Germline V gives CDR1 SGHTA, CDR2 FQGNSA. The CDR3 protein is CASSLNTEAFF. CDR3 bases: TGTGCCAGCAGTCTGAACACTGAAGCTTTCTTT.

The rearrangement links TRBV6-5 to TRBJ1-3; unclear D gene. The germline gives CDR1 MNHEY, CDR2 SVGAGI. V was shortened by 7 bases and J by 2 bases, with 15 bases between the two germline ends. This CDR3 is 15 amino acids long. The CDR3 sequence: CASKEDPLAGNTIYF. The DNA of the CDR3 is TGTGCCAGCAAGGAGGACCCCTTGGCTGGAAACACCATATATTTT.

CDR3 DNA sequence: TGTGCCAGCAGCTTGGAACCGAACAATCAGCCCCAGCATTTT. This encodes CASSLEPNNQPQHF. The chain combines TRBV5-4 with TRBJ1-5; D is undetermined. The CDR3 length is 14 residues. V lost 0 bases to trimming and J lost 3 bases, with 7 bases between them. Germline values: CDR1 SGHNT, CDR2 YYREEE (reference sequence).

This clone was recorded only once. The chain couples TRBV12-3 or TRBV12-4 to TRBJ1-4; D is perhaps TRBD1 (6 bases). V lost 6 bases to trimming and J lost 6 bases, with 11 bases between them. This CDR3 spans 13 amino acids. This CDR3 is CASRQGRDEKLFF. DNA for the CDR3: TGTGCCAGCAGACAGGGCCGGGATGAAAAACTGTTTTTT.

The chain joins TRBV5-4 to TRBJ2-7; TRBD1 might be the D (6 bases). The CDR3 has 15 residues. Germline V gene data show CDR1 as SGHNT and CDR2 as YYREEE (reference sequence). Trimming removed 0 bases at V and 1 base at J, with 11 bases between. The CDR3 bases are TGTGCCAGCAGCTTGGGGCCAGGGGAGTCCTACGAGCAGTACTTC. Protein: CASSLGPGESYEQYF.